The 25 T cell receptor beta chains reported below all come from one sample, sequenced in a study of cytomegalovirus exposure and HLA in healthy donors. The PCR contained 60 Vbeta and 13 Jbeta primers. Using immunoSEQ multiplex PCR, the repertoire was profiled, and TCRdb retains in-frame clones only, with some absent. This sample yields 80,000 to 100,000 clones, of which around 77% are seen a single time; around 7.5% belongs to the top ten. Sequences were obtained from PBMCs. These receptors all come from a man aged 50-60 years in good health and CMV-seropositive.

The V call is TRBV5-1, the J call TRBJ1-2; D perhaps matches TRBD1 (5 bases). V lost 3 bases and J 4 bases, leaving 13 bases between the germline ends. CDR3 length: 14 amino acids. Germline V gene lookup returns CDR1 SGHRS and CDR2 YFSETQ. CDR3 residues: CASSSVDRSYGYTF. In DNA form, the CDR3 reads TGCGCCAGCAGCTCTGTAGACAGAAGCTATGGCTACACCTTC.

The chain joins TRBV30 to TRBJ1-5; D uncertain. The CDR3 has 16 amino acids. Germline assignment: CDR1 GTSNPN and CDR2 SVGIG (reference sequence). V was clipped by 4 bases and J by 4 bases, with 20 bases between them. CDR3 residues: CAWNEAASNFNQPQHF. The CDR3 region has the DNA TGTGCCTGGAACGAGGCAGCCTCGAACTTTAATCAGCCCCAGCATTTT.

This chain uses TRBV5-1 with TRBJ2-6; 12 bases align to TRBD1. Germline trimming cut 3 bases from V and 2 bases from J; bases unmatched to any gene: 3. Germline lookup yields CDR1 SGHRS and CDR2 YFSETQ. This CDR3 comprises 17 residues. The CDR3 loop is CASSSGTGGTGANVLTF. The CDR3 coding sequence is TGCGCCAGCAGCTCCGGGACAGGGGGCACTGGGGCCAACGTCCTGACTTTC.

Points on this clone: One junction end does not reproduce the germline sequence, and a read error may be involved. V and J are TRBV9 and TRBJ1-2; D remains unclear. The CDR3 loop spans 17 amino acids. Germline values: CDR1 SGDLS, CDR2 YYNGEE. The CDR3 DNA follows: TGTGCCAGCAGCCCCTCCGGGAGGGTCCTGCGCAACTCTGGCTACACCTTC. Translating it yields CASSPSGRVLRNSGYTF.

The rearrangement uses TRBV18 and TRBJ2-7; 9 nucleotides line up with TRBD1. The CDR3 loop spans 14 amino acids. The V gene's germline CDR1 is KGHSH and CDR2 LQKENI. J lost 2 bases, V lost 3 bases, and 2 bases had no gene match. The DNA of the CDR3 is TGTGCCAGCTCACCGCGGGACAGGGCCTACGAGCAGTACTTC. Its translation is CASSPRDRAYEQYF.

The chain links TRBV7-9 to TRBJ1-1; maybe TRBD1 (5 bases). In germline, CDR1 is SEHNR, CDR2 FQNEAQ (reference sequence). Trimming pared 5 bases from V and 0 bases from J, leaving 10 bases between. There are 14 residues in the CDR3. CDR3 sequence reads: CASSAPGVNTEAFF. Written as DNA, the CDR3 is TGTGCCAGCAGCGCCCCGGGGGTGAACACTGAAGCTTTCTTT.

V gene TRBV2 combines with J gene TRBJ1-1, with D hard to call. V was trimmed by 8 bases and J by 0 bases, leaving 4 bases between them. This CDR3 has 11 amino acids. In germline, CDR1 is SNHLY, CDR2 FYNNEI. This chain's CDR3 is CASVMNTEAFF. In DNA form, the CDR3 reads TGTGCCAGCGTCATGAACACTGAAGCTTTCTTT. Supplemented by reference TRBV2 and TRBJ1-1, the full variable domain reads EPEVTQTPSHQVTQMGQEVILRCVPISNHLYFYWYRQILGQKVEFLVSFYNNEISEKSEIFDDQFSVERPDGSNFTLKIRSTKLEDSAMYFCASVMNTEAFFGQGTRLTVV.

This chain joins TRBV30 and TRBJ1-1, with no clear D. Germline V gene lookup returns CDR1 GTSNPN and CDR2 SVGIG (reference sequence). This CDR3 region has 12 residues. V was pared by 1 base and J by 2 bases, with 5 bases between. The CDR3 reads CAWSDGNTEAFF. The CDR3 coding sequence is TGTGCCTGGAGTGACGGTAACACTGAAGCTTTCTTT. Full variable domain (rest looked up from reference TRBV30 and TRBJ1-1): SQTIHQWPATLVQPVGSPLSLECTVEGTSNPNLYWYRQAAGRGLQLLFYSVGIGQISSEVPQNLSASRPQDRQFILSSKKLLLSDSGFYLCAWSDGNTEAFFGQGTRLTVV.

This chain connects TRBV11-3 to TRBJ2-3; 12 bases agree with TRBD1. Germline CDR1 and CDR2: SGHNT and YENEEA. V was clipped by 4 bases and J by 4 bases; unmatched bases: 3. The CDR3 length is 15 residues. CDR3 sequence: CASSSGQGAADTQYF. CDR3 DNA: TGTGCCAGCAGCTCGGGACAGGGGGCCGCAGATACGCAGTATTTT.

This clone was recorded once. V gene TRBV19 combines with J gene TRBJ1-4, with 7 bases identical to TRBD1. The V gene end was trimmed by 10 bases and the J gene end by 0 bases; junction bases not matched to a gene: 8. CDR1 is LNHDA, CDR2 SQIVND, per germline (reference sequence). The CDR3 runs 15 residues. The CDR3 DNA reads TGTGCCACAAACAGGGGAACGGCAACTAATGAAAAACTGTTTTTT. Encoded protein: CATNRGTATNEKLFF.

The genes are TRBV18 and TRBJ1-1, with TRBD1 matching 7 bases. CDR1 and CDR2 from the germline V gene are KGHSH and LQKENI. The CDR3 totals 15 residues. The ends lost 3 bases at V and 1 base at J; junction bases unmatched: 5. The CDR3 DNA reads TGTGCCAGCTCACCGAGTCACAGGGGGAACACTGAAGCTTTCTTT. This sequence encodes CASSPSHRGNTEAFF.

The J gene is TRBJ2-7, the V gene TRBV5-6; maybe TRBD1 (6 bases). The CDR3 covers 15 residues. The V and J ends lost 5 bases and 2 bases respectively, with 17 bases between them. Germline CDR1 and CDR2: SGHDT and YYEEEE. The CDR3 bases are TGTGCCAGCAGAGAGCTTATGACAGGCACCTACGAGCAGTACTTC. It encodes CASRELMTGTYEQYF.

The chain is built from TRBV7-9 and TRBJ1-4; 9 bases agree with TRBD1. The CDR3 runs to 13 residues. Germline loops: CDR1 SEHNR, CDR2 FQNEAQ (reference sequence). J gave up 8 bases and V 5 bases, and 3 bases lay outside the gene matches. CDR3 sequence: CASSAGTGEKLFF. CDR3 nucleotide sequence: TGTGCCAGCAGCGCCGGGACAGGGGAAAAACTGTTTTTT.

In this sample, this clone turned up once. The V gene is TRBV4-2, the J gene TRBJ2-2, with a tentative D call TRBD2 (6 bases). Trimming removed 1 base at V and 7 bases at J, with 10 bases between. The CDR3 is 14 amino acids. From germline, CDR1 is LGHNA and CDR2 YNFKEQ. CDR3 sequence reads: CASSQVGGDGELFF. CDR3 sequence (DNA): TGTGCCAGCAGCCAAGTAGGAGGGGACGGGGAGCTGTTTTTT.

Only one count was recorded for this clone. The V call is TRBV2, the J call TRBJ1-2, with 7 bases identical to TRBD1. The CDR3 has 14 amino acids. The V segment lost 3 bases and the J segment 4 bases; nucleotides outside the gene matches: 5. The V gene's germline CDR1 is SNHLY and CDR2 FYNNEI. CDR3 nucleotides: TGTGCCAGCAGTGACGACAGGGTGGGCTATGGCTACACCTTC. It encodes CASSDDRVGYGYTF.

The chain employs TRBV29-1 and TRBJ2-1; D unresolved. CDR1 and CDR2 (germline): SQVTM, ANQGSEA. The CDR3 length is 11 residues. V lost 7 bases to trimming and J lost 7 bases, with 11 bases between them. The DNA of the CDR3 is TGCAGCGCCCAACGGTTAAATGAGCAGTTCTTC. Encoded protein: CSAQRLNEQFF.

V gene TRBV30 combines with J gene TRBJ1-2, with D possibly being TRBD1 (6 bases). The CDR3 is 13 amino acids. The germline V gene encodes CDR1 GTSNPN and CDR2 SVGIG (reference sequence). Trimming removed 7 bases from V and 4 bases from J, with 16 bases in between. The CDR3 DNA is TGTGCCTTACGTAGGGGGAGTGGCTATGGCTACACCTTC. It translates to CALRRGSGYGYTF.

The rearrangement uses TRBV6-5 and TRBJ1-1, with D unresolved. This CDR3 comprises 12 residues. Trimming removed 2 bases from V and 7 bases from J, with 8 bases in between. CDR1 is MNHEY and CDR2 is SVGAGI in the germline V gene. The CDR3 protein is CASSYPRSEAFF. The CDR3 DNA reads as TGTGCCAGCAGTTACCCACGCAGTGAAGCTTTCTTT.

V and J are TRBV19 and TRBJ1-1; perhaps TRBD1 as D (5 bases). Trimming pared 4 bases from V and 0 bases from J, leaving 12 bases between. Germline-derived CDR1 and CDR2 are LNHDA and SQIVND (reference sequence). The CDR3 length is 15 residues. CDR3: CASSRGRDLNTEAFF. CDR3 nucleotide sequence: TGTGCCAGTAGTAGGGGGAGGGACTTGAACACTGAAGCTTTCTTT. Using reference TRBV19 and TRBJ1-1 for the parts outside the CDR3, the full variable domain is DGGITQSPKYLFRKEGQNVTLSCEQNLNHDAMYWYRQDPGQGLRLIYYSQIVNDFQKGDIAEGYSVSREKKESFPLTVTSAQKNPTAFYLCASSRGRDLNTEAFFGQGTRLTVV.

Note on this clone: At one end, the junction sequence differs from germline, possibly due to a read error. This chain joins TRBV7-9 and TRBJ1-5, with D uncertain. The CDR3 extends over 13 amino acids. Per germline, CDR1 SEHNR and CDR2 FQNEAQ (reference sequence). The CDR3 DNA reads TGTGCCAGCACCGTAGGAGATAATCAGCCCCAGAATTTT. Its protein product is CASTVGDNQPQNF.

V gene TRBV18 combines with J gene TRBJ2-2; 7 nucleotides line up with TRBD2. J lost 6 bases, V lost 4 bases, and 11 bases had no gene match. Germline V gene lookup returns CDR1 KGHSH and CDR2 LQKENI. This CDR3 region has 16 residues. CDR3 loop: CASSRKQGLGPGELFF. CDR3 bases: TGTGCCAGCTCACGAAAACAAGGACTAGGACCCGGGGAGCTGTTTTTT.

V usage is TRBV6-1 and J usage is TRBJ2-1; 15 bases are a match to TRBD2. The V and J ends lost 5 bases and 0 bases, in that order; junction bases with no gene match: 8. CDR1 is MNHNS, CDR2 SASEGT, per germline. The CDR3 loop spans 19 amino acids. For the CDR3, the DNA is TGTGCCAGCAGTAAAGGGACTAGCGGGGGGCCCAGCTCCTACAATGAGCAGTTCTTC. Translated: CASSKGTSGGPSSYNEQFF.

There are a few counts of this clone. The chain has TRBV6-5 and TRBJ2-7, with 10 nucleotides matching TRBD1. V dropped 2 bases and J dropped 2; count of bases not matched to a gene: 3. This CDR3 spans 15 amino acids. CDR1 is MNHEY, CDR2 SVGAGI, per germline. The CDR3 DNA is TGTGCCAGCAGTTACAGGGGGACAGGGGCCTACGAGCAGTACTTC. Translating it yields CASSYRGTGAYEQYF.

The rearrangement joins TRBV18 to TRBJ1-4, with 8 bases matching TRBD1. Trimming at V came to 5 bases and at J to 4 bases, leaving 6 bases not matched to a gene. The germline V gene encodes CDR1 KGHSH and CDR2 LQKENI. The CDR3 covers 15 residues. CDR3 sequence (DNA): TGTGCCAGCTCATCAACAGGGGGTAATAATGAAAAACTGTTTTTT. This codes for CASSSTGGNNEKLFF.

The chain carries TRBV7-9 and TRBJ2-1; possibly TRBD1 for D (5 bases). The CDR3 spans 16 residues. CDR1 and CDR2 from the germline V gene are SEHNR and FQNEAQ (reference sequence). V lost 5 bases and J 5 bases, leaving 19 bases between the germline ends. For the CDR3, the DNA is TGTGCCAGCAGCAATGCCTTCCGCCAGGGCGACAATGAGCAGTTCTTC. As protein: CASSNAFRQGDNEQFF.